The rows below give T cell receptor beta chains drawn from one sample of a study of blood T cell repertoires in COVID-19. The protocol was immunoSEQ multiplex PCR, while the TCRdb copy is restricted to in-frame clones and leaves out a portion. Of roughly 520,000 clones listed, more than 75% are singletons. Sequencing was done on a sample of PBMCs or T cells enriched from blood (not recorded which). All receptors come from a woman aged 40-49 years who had recovered from COVID-19. Each CDR3 is given with its conserved first and last residue. Size values are once, few and many counts, or a class for expanded clones, and some rows have none.

len	abundance	j_gene	v_gene	CDR3aa
15	once	TRBJ1-2	TRBV27	CASSLRGLLKYGYTF
16	.	TRBJ1-2	TRBV5-1	CASSPDGTASNYGYTF
17	.	TRBJ2-7	TRBV7-2	CASSLVGTSGIPYEQYF
12	.	TRBJ2-3	TRBV19	CASSPSRDTQYF
16	.	TRBJ2-7	TRBV7-2	CASSLGRQGAYYEQYF
12	few	TRBJ1-4	TRBV29-1	CSVKGANEKLFF
15	.	TRBJ2-3	TRBV10-1	CASSGRPDSTDTQYF
15	.	TRBJ2-1	TRBV5-1	CASSLDGEVGNEQFF
14	.	TRBJ1-2	TRBV7-2	CASSLAVRLRGYTF
15	.	TRBJ1-4	TRBV11-2	CASSLIGGGNEKLFF
17	.	TRBJ1-4	TRBV6-6	CASSHRQGAWNNEKLFF
13	.	TRBJ1-1	TRBV19	CASSGTGQTRAFF
14	.	TRBJ2-3	TRBV9	CASSVRQGPDTQYF
16	.	TRBJ2-3	TRBV23-1	CASASSGSPRPDTQYF
14	.	TRBJ1-1	TRBV19	CASTLRTANTEAFF
16	.	TRBJ2-7	TRBV5-1	CASSSRGEQGHYEQYF
17	.	TRBJ1-6	TRBV18	CASSPRTGIAGDSPLHF
15	.	TRBJ1-6	TRBV18	CASSHGQVLQSPLHF
16	.	TRBJ1-5	TRBV4-3	CASSQDLQQGNQPQHF
15	.	TRBJ1-1	TRBV11-2	CASSSTPSGNTEAFF